The text below deals with one T cell receptor beta chain. This clone's antigen is unknown. Being one base from a much bigger clone, this may be a read error. Bulk unsorted tissue served as the source for RNA extraction, and RNA quality was assessed using a NanoDrop ND-1000 and an Agilent 2100. Donors were newly diagnosed lung cancer patients admitted for thoracic surgery in China between August and November 2014, without prior chemotherapy. Patients with previous radiotherapy or chemotherapy, or with another concurrent cancer, were excluded from the study. Surgical tissue pieces of about 1-2 cm3 were preserved in RNAlater solution and were kept at -80 degrees C until use. The data belong to a study of tumor and adjacent non-tumor tissue in lung cancer (dated by TCRdb to between 2018 and 2020). As for the study more broadly: By cancer type, the cohort comprised about 13 adenocarcinoma patients, a couple of squamous cell carcinoma patients and 1 small cell lung cancer patient. The approximately 15 patients were aged roughly 30 to 80 years, included about ten men and 5 women, and had TNM stage I to III disease. In total, sequencing yielded 125,075,908 productive TCRbeta reads, which works out to an average of approximately 4 million reads per sample. The study compared bulk TCRbeta repertoires from lung tumor tissue and matched distant non-tumor lung tissue of roughly 15 lung cancer patients. Around 30 paired specimens, one tumor and one normal lung sample per patient, were profiled by TCRbeta CDR3 sequencing. What the authors observed across the whole study: A significantly larger cumulative share of the repertoire was made up by the top 100 clones in normal lung than in tumor tissue. With only roughly 15 patients in the cohort, the authors noted that larger samples and more detailed clinical data are needed. The methods do not name the sequencing platform or mention unique molecular identifiers. Because peripheral blood was not sequenced, the blood TCRbeta repertoires of the lung cancer patients in the study went unexamined. TCR diversity was significantly higher in younger patients, and greater tumor TCR diversity was associated with shorter overall survival and shorter disease-free survival. Tumor tissue showed significantly higher TCR diversity (inverse Simpson) than normal lung tissue, at 431.37 vs 166.20 (P = 0.0075, Mann-Whitney U test).

The method was multiplex PCR. Sequencing used an Illumina HiSeq 2500. Following protocols modified from ARM-PCR, the researchers constructed TCRbeta libraries through three rounds of nested PCR with primers (Table S4). Before sequencing, PCR products of 200-500 bp were excised from the gel and purified with the QIAquick gel extraction kit. As for how the authors treated the data: Trimmomatic was used to clean the reads, FLASH was used to merge the reads into complete CDR3 sequences, and MiTCR was used to assign the reads to V(D)J germline segments. VDJtools was used to compute clonal diversity as the inverse Simpson's index. In-frame sequences lacking a premature stop codon were counted as productive reads. The public reads were run again by TCRdb, first through fastp at Q25 and then through MiXCR, and only productive beta chains were kept. Records with the same CDR3 protein are collapsed into one entry carrying the most frequent genes and DNA. These V and J calls derive from TCRdb rather than the authors' analysis. Counted in this sample were roughly 65,000 distinct CDR3 sequences; about 60% of them appeared once. The ten largest clones add up to 20% to 25% of the sample.

The receptor's source is a man aged 50-60 years with non-small cell lung cancer. Material for sequencing was lung tumor tissue.

CDR3 reads: CASSLELYDEQFF. The nucleotide sequence reads as follows: TGTGCCAGCAGCTTGGAGCTTTACGATGAGCAGTTCTTC. The rearranged segments are TRBV5-6 and TRBJ2-1, with no reliable assignment of the D segment. CDR1 is given as SGHDT and CDR2 as YYEEEE, both from the germline V gene. CDR3 length: 13 amino acids, cysteine to phenylalanine. Left in the record is the CDR3 DNA by itself, 39 bases read in frame from the first base. The junction shows trimming of 0 bases on V and 8 bases on J, plus 9 bases between the germline ends.